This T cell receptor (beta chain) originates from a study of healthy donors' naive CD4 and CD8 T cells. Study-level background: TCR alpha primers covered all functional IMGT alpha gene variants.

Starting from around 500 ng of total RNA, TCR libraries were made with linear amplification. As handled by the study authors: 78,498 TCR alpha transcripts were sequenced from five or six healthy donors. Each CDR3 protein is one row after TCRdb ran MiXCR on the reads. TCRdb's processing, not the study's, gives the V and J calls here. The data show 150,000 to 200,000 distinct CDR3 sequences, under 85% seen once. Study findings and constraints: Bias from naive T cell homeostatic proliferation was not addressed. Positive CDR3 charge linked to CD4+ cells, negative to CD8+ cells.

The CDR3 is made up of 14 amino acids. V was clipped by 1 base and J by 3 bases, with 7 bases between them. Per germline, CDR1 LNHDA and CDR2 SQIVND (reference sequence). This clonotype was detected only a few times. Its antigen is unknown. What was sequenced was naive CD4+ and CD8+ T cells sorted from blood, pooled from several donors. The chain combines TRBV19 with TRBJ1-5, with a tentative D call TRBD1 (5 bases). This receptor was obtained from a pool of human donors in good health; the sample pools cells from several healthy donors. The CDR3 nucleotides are TGTGCCAGTAGTATAGGGGGACCCAATCAGCCCCAGCATTTT. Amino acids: CASSIGGPNQPQHF. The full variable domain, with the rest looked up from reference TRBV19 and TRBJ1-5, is DGGITQSPKYLFRKEGQNVTLSCEQNLNHDAMYWYRQDPGQGLRLIYYSQIVNDFQKGDIAEGYSVSREKKESFPLTVTSAQKNPTAFYLCASSIGGPNQPQHFGDGTRLSIL.